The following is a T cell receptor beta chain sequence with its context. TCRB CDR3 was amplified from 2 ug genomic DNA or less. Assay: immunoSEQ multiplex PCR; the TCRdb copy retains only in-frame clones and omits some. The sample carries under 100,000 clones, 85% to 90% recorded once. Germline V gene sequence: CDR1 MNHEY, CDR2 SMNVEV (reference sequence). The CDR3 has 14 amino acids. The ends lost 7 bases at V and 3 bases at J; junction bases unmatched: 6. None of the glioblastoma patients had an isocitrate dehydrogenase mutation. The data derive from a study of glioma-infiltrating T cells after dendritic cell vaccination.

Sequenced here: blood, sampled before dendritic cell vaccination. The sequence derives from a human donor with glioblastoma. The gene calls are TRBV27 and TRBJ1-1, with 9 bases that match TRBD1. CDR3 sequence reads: CASNIQGAYTEAFF. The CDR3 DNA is TGTGCCAGCAATATACAGGGGGCGTACACTGAAGCTTTCTTT.